A single sample gave rise to the 8 T cell receptor beta chains below, sequenced in a study of siplizumab effects on memory and regulatory T cells. TCRdb's copy holds only in-frame clones and misses some; the assay was immunoSEQ multiplex PCR. The sample consists of some 100,000 clones, about 91% of them appearing once. The sequencing input was CD4+ T cells sorted from blood. The receptors originated from a human donor in good health. Some clones in this sample may be carry-over from other donors' samples.

CDR3 sequence reads: CASSPGVSGEKLFF. The CDR3 nucleotides are TGTGCCAGCTCACCAGGAGTTTCCGGTGAAAAACTGTTTTTT. The V call is TRBV18, the J call TRBJ1-4; D is uncertain. With 2 bases removed from V and 7 bases from J, the gap between germline ends came to 11 bases. The CDR3 runs 14 residues. Germline CDR1 reads KGHSH; CDR2 reads LQKENI.

This clone was observed once. This chain uses TRBV21-1 with TRBJ2-7; TRBD2, the table's D call, was not compared with the DNA. TRBV21-1 represents a pseudogene. This CDR3 is built from 19 residues. As DNA, the CDR3 is TGTGCCAGCAGCAGGTGGACTAGCGGGAGTACCCCTAAAACCTACGAGCAGTACTTC. This codes for CASSRWTSGSTPKTYEQYF.

This clone has just one count. The gene calls are TRBV6-7 and TRBJ1-4, with D possibly being TRBD1 (5 bases). TRBV6-7 is classed as an ORF, of uncertain function. The V end was cut by 0 bases, the J end by 7 bases, with 12 bases between. The CDR3 is 15 residues long. CDR3 in amino acids: CASSYSPVQGEKLFF. CDR3 bases: TGTGCCAGCAGTTACTCGCCAGTTCAGGGTGAAAAACTGTTTTTT.

The chain combines TRBV5-4 with TRBJ2-2, with a tentative D call TRBD1 (5 bases). The germline V gene encodes CDR1 SGHNT and CDR2 YYREEE (reference sequence). Trimming left V 3 bases short and J 0 bases short, with 9 bases between. This CDR3 has 15 residues. The CDR3 sequence is CASSSRQTNTGELFF. CDR3 nucleotides: TGTGCCAGCAGCTCGAGACAGACGAACACCGGGGAGCTGTTTTTT. Using reference TRBV5-4 and TRBJ2-2 for the parts outside the CDR3, the full variable domain is ETGVTQSPTHLIKTRGQQVTLRCSSQSGHNTVSWYQQALGQGPQFIFQYYREEENGRGNFPPRFSGLQFPNYSSELNVNALELDDSALYLCASSSRQTNTGELFFGEGSRLTVL.

The rearrangement joins TRBV9 to TRBJ2-3, with D unresolved. V gave up 7 bases and J gave up 6 bases, with 36 bases separating them. The CDR3 loop spans 20 amino acids. Germline CDR1 is SGDLS and CDR2 is YYNGEE. The CDR3, as DNA: TGTGCCAGCCCCCAGTCCCGGTCTAAAGGTCCCCATGGTTTGGCGGATACGCAGTATTTT. Protein product: CASPQSRSKGPHGLADTQYF.

As concerns this clone: A read error may be the cause here, since a much bigger clone is one base away. The chain employs TRBV7-9 and TRBJ2-7, with unresolved D. Trimming took 5 bases from V and 2 from J, leaving 1 base between them. Germline V gene sequence: CDR1 SEHNR, CDR2 FQNEAQ (reference sequence). The length of the CDR3 is 10 residues. CDR3 in DNA: TGTGCCAGCAGCCCCTACGAGCAGTACTTC. Translated, it gives CASSPYEQYF.

In its sample, this clone was seen once. The chain joins TRBV10-2 to TRBJ2-7, with 15 bases lining up with TRBD2. J was trimmed by 4 bases and V by 2 bases; bases with no gene match: 3. The CDR3 extends over 16 amino acids. Germline values: CDR1 WSHSY, CDR2 SAAADI. CDR3 DNA: TGCGCCAGCAGTGAGGGACTAGCGGGAGGGCCTTACGAGCAGTACTTC. Translating gives CASSEGLAGGPYEQYF.

The rearrangement links TRBV7-2 to TRBJ1-6; 10 bases match TRBD1. Germline loops: CDR1 SGHTA, CDR2 FQGNSA. After removal of 3 bases from V and 10 bases from J, the junction contained 0 bases not matched to a gene. This CDR3 comprises 13 residues. CDR3 sequence: CASSLDRGSPLHF. DNA for the CDR3: TGTGCCAGCAGCTTGGACAGGGGGTCACCCCTCCACTTT.